The sequence of this T cell receptor beta chain was determined in a study of early T cells in non-severe SARS-CoV-2 infection. On the study more broadly: With bulk RNA from unsorted whole blood as input, sequencing yielded unpaired chains. Study-wide results and caveats: VDJdb matching favored anti-spike CD8 responses, missing private and CD4 specificities.

A note on this clonotype: Its antigen is unknown.

Germline values: CDR1 DFQATT, CDR2 SNEGSKA (reference sequence). The CDR3 is made up of 13 amino acids. V was trimmed by 4 bases and J by 6 bases, leaving 12 bases between them. Individual cDNA molecules received unique molecular identifiers. TCRdb recomputed calls from the 5' RACE reads with MiXCR, one row per CDR3 protein. The sample has 65,000 to 95,000 distinct CDR3 sequences, about 15% seen once. The specimen was whole blood. The receptor was derived from an adult who was a healthcare worker with PCR-confirmed SARS-CoV-2 infection or an uninfected control (not recorded which). V gene TRBV20-1 combines with J gene TRBJ1-4, with no clear D. As DNA, the CDR3 is TGCAGTGCTACCGGGCTCTTTGATGAAAAACTGTTTTTT. Protein sequence: CSATGLFDEKLFF.